The rows below give T cell receptor beta chains drawn from one sample of a study of long-term antiretroviral therapy in people with HIV. Clones were read by immunoSEQ multiplex PCR, and TCRdb kept only the in-frame ones, dropping some. The sample lists around 17,000 clones; around 84% were seen once. Sequencing was performed on unsorted PBMCs, taken 0.1 years after starting antiretroviral therapy. The source is a man aged 18 to 29 with HIV. The CDR3 runs from the conserved cysteine through the conserved F or W. Fields, in order: D gene, clone size, V gene, J gene, CDR3 protein, CDR3 DNA. A D gene is named only where the DNA matches it firmly. Not every row has a clone size; where given, it reads once, few, many or a size class.

TRBD1,few,TRBV7-8,TRBJ2-7,CASSIRGGSDEQYF,TGTGCCAGCAGCATAAGAGGGGGCAGCGACGAGCAGTACTTC
.,.,TRBV27,TRBJ2-2,CASSTYEGEAGELFF,TGTGCCAGCAGTACCTACGAAGGGGAGGCCGGGGAGCTGTTTTTT
.,.,TRBV5-1,TRBJ2-2,CASSLATSRDTGELFF,TGCGCCAGCAGCTTGGCTACTAGTAGGGACACCGGGGAGCTGTTTTTT
.,.,TRBV19,TRBJ1-2,CASSTGPGRQSGGYTF,TGTGCCAGTAGTACCGGCCCCGGCAGGCAGAGCGGGGGCTACACCTTC
.,.,TRBV6-1,TRBJ2-1,CASGVRQFF,TGTGCCAGCGGGGTTCGGCAGTTCTTC
TRBD2,.,TRBV7-2,TRBJ2-1,CASSSSGTYNEQFF,TGTGCCAGCAGTTCTAGCGGTACTTACAATGAGCAGTTCTTC
.,.,TRBV19,TRBJ1-3,CASILGPGNTIYF,TGTGCCAGTATCCTGGGGCCTGGAAACACCATATATTTT
.,.,TRBV5-1,TRBJ1-1,CASSTDALNTEAFF,TGCGCCAGCAGCACCGACGCACTGAACACTGAAGCTTTCTTT
.,.,TRBV7-2,TRBJ2-5,CASSLGGQGGTQYF,TGTGCCAGCAGCTTAGGGGGGCAGGGGGGGACCCAGTACTTC
.,.,TRBV2,TRBJ2-5,CAHARGLGETQYF,TGTGCCCACGCTAGGGGCCTCGGGGAGACCCAGTACTTC